The 23 T cell receptor beta chains listed next were all sequenced from one sample in a study of T cells in Graves' hyperthyroidism and ophthalmopathy. Amplification yielded TCR beta CDR3 regions, with RNA transcripts as the source. The HTBI primer set drove a first-round RT-PCR of the TCR CDR3. TCRdb reprocessed the multiplex PCR reads with MiXCR, giving one entry per CDR3 protein. The data contain roughly 700,000 distinct CDR3 sequences, about a third of them singletons. The sequencing sample was made of blood. The receptor source for this set is a woman aged 40 to 50 with Graves' hyperthyroidism.

This clonotype was detected many times. This chain uses TRBV29-1 with TRBJ1-4; tentatively, D is TRBD1 (6 bases). Per the germline V gene, CDR1 is SQVTM and CDR2 is ANQGSEA. V shed 7 bases and J shed 5 bases, with 17 bases lying between them. This CDR3 region has 14 residues. The CDR3 spells CSGTDGTQNEKLFF. In DNA form, the CDR3 reads TGCAGCGGAACCGACGGGACACAAAATGAAAAACTGTTTTTT.

This clonotype was detected only a few times. The junction departs from germline at one end; a sequencing error may be responsible. The chain is built from TRBV7-2 and TRBJ2-5; TRBD2 matches 10 bases. The CDR3 totals 13 residues. CDR1 is SGHTA and CDR2 is FQGNSA in the germline V gene. The CDR3 DNA sequence: TGTGCCAGCAGCTTCCAAACTAGCGGGGCAAAGTTCTTC. Its protein product is CASSFQTSGAKFF.

The chain employs TRBV14 and TRBJ1-1, with D maybe TRBD1 (6 bases). The germline V gene encodes CDR1 SGHDN and CDR2 FVKESK. The CDR3 is made up of 14 amino acids. V was trimmed by 6 bases and J by 0 bases, leaving 11 bases between them. In nucleotides, the CDR3 is TGTGCCAGCAGTCAACGGGGGCTGAACACTGAAGCTTTCTTT. Protein sequence: CASSQRGLNTEAFF.

This clonotype has ten or more counts. V and J are TRBV10-3 and TRBJ1-2, with D unresolved. The CDR3 has 15 residues. CDR1 is ENHRY and CDR2 is SYGVKD in the germline V gene. Trimming removed 0 bases at V and 4 bases at J, with 12 bases between. CDR3 amino acids: CAISESEGRTYGYTF. CDR3 DNA: TGTGCCATCAGTGAGTCGGAGGGCAGGACCTATGGCTACACCTTC.

This clonotype was found many times. The chain combines TRBV7-2 with TRBJ1-1; 7 nucleotides line up with TRBD1. V lost 3 bases and J lost 1; bases outside the gene matches: 5. This CDR3 contains 15 residues. Germline V lookup: CDR1 SGHTA, CDR2 FQGNSA. The chain's CDR3 is CASSFRGDGNTEAFF. For the CDR3, the DNA is TGTGCCAGCAGCTTCAGGGGGGACGGGAACACTGAAGCTTTCTTT.

V is TRBV7-2 and J is TRBJ1-6, with D unclear. V was trimmed by 5 bases and J by 8 bases, leaving 16 bases between them. CDR3 size: 15 residues. Germline values: CDR1 SGHTA, CDR2 FQGNSA. CDR3 in amino acids: CASSQGGQDYSPLHF. The CDR3 DNA is TGTGCCAGCAGCCAAGGAGGGCAGGATTATTCACCCCTCCACTTT.

The chain has TRBV11-2 and TRBJ1-4; a weak D match, TRBD1 (6 bases). The CDR3 has 15 residues. Per germline, CDR1 SGHAT and CDR2 FQNNGV. The germline V and J ends were trimmed by 4 bases and 7 bases, with 16 bases remaining between them. The CDR3 DNA reads as TGTGCCAGCAGCTCCTTTGGGGGGGGCGGTGAAAAACTGTTTTTT. Translation gives CASSSFGGGGEKLFF.

This clonotype occurred many times. The rearrangement links TRBV20-1 to TRBJ2-5; a weak D match, TRBD1 (5 bases). The CDR3 runs 14 residues. V lost 6 bases to trimming and J lost 5 bases, with 19 bases between them. Germline CDR1 reads DFQATT; CDR2 reads SNEGSKA (reference sequence). CDR3 in amino acids: CSALSPGIEETQYF. In DNA, the CDR3 is TGCAGTGCCCTTTCCCCAGGGATTGAGGAGACCCAGTACTTC.

V gene TRBV12-3 or TRBV12-4 combines with J gene TRBJ1-3; D remains ambiguous. Trimming cost V 0 bases and J 4 bases, with 10 bases left between them. The CDR3 is 15 residues long. CDR3 amino acids: CASSLARSAGNTIYF. DNA of the CDR3: TGTGCCAGCAGTTTAGCGCGTTCTGCCGGAAACACCATATATTTT.

The J gene is TRBJ2-3, the V gene TRBV9, with no clear D. V dropped 6 bases and J dropped 6 bases, with 11 bases sitting between them. CDR1 is SGDLS and CDR2 is YYNGEE in the germline V gene. The CDR3 extends over 12 amino acids. The CDR3 region is CASIEAGDTQYF. The CDR3 DNA reads TGTGCCAGCATAGAAGCTGGGGATACGCAGTATTTT.

This clonotype has only one observation. The chain combines TRBV10-3 with TRBJ2-6; D is possibly TRBD2 (6 bases). V shed 5 bases and J shed 4 bases, with 6 bases lying between them. The CDR3 is 13 amino acids. Per germline, CDR1 ENHRY and CDR2 SYGVKD. DNA of the CDR3: TGTGCCATCAGTAGCGGGGGGGCCAACGTCCTGACTTTC. Translating it yields CAISSGGANVLTF.

Worth noting for this clonotype: A read error may produce the germline difference seen at one junction end. The V gene is TRBV11-2, the J gene TRBJ2-5; 7 bases are a match to TRBD1. Germline assignment: CDR1 SGHAT and CDR2 FQNNGV. This CDR3 has 17 residues. In DNA form, the CDR3 reads TGTGCCGGCAGCAAGATCTCGACAGGGCTTATGAAAGAGACCCAGTACTTC. Its translation is CAGSKISTGLMKETQYF.

The genes are TRBV6-5 and TRBJ1-5; 7 nucleotides agree with TRBD1. The CDR3 sequence is 15 residues long. The germline gives CDR1 MNHEY, CDR2 SVGAGI. J lost 5 bases, V lost 4 bases, and 8 bases had no gene match. The CDR3 is CASSLNQGGDQPQHF. DNA for the CDR3: TGTGCCAGCAGTTTAAATCAGGGGGGTGATCAGCCCCAGCATTTT.

This chain connects TRBV6-4 to TRBJ1-1, with TRBD1 as a possible D gene (6 bases). This CDR3 contains 13 residues. V dropped 6 bases and J dropped 5 bases, with 13 bases sitting between them. Germline CDR1 and CDR2: MRHNA and SNTAGT. CDR3 DNA sequence: TGTGCCAGCAGCGCCGGGACAAGAACTGAAGCTTTCTTT. Its translation: CASSAGTRTEAFF.

The chain employs TRBV28 and TRBJ2-5, with TRBD1 identical over 8 bases. Germline V gene sequence: CDR1 MDHEN, CDR2 SYDVKM. The CDR3 has 19 amino acids. Trimming took 1 base from V and 4 from J; bases not matched to a gene: 17. CDR3 protein: CASSLYLRLSDRELETQYF. In DNA form, the CDR3 reads TGTGCCAGCAGTTTATATTTGAGGTTGTCGGACAGGGAGTTAGAGACCCAGTACTTC.

This clonotype was observed at least ten times. The genes are TRBV2 and TRBJ1-4; tentatively, D is TRBD1 (6 bases). The germline CDR1 and CDR2 sequences are SNHLY and FYNNEI. The CDR3 totals 14 residues. V shed 3 bases and J shed 6 bases, with 11 bases lying between them. The CDR3 loop is CASSDRGNHEKLFF. CDR3 in DNA: TGTGCCAGCAGTGACAGGGGTAACCATGAAAAACTGTTTTTT. Variable domain in full (rest from reference TRBV2 and TRBJ1-4): EPEVTQTPSHQVTQMGQEVILRCVPISNHLYFYWYRQILGQKVEFLVSFYNNEISEKSEIFDDQFSVERPDGSNFTLKIRSTKLEDSAMYFCASSDRGNHEKLFFGSGTQLSVL.

The chain carries TRBV19 and TRBJ2-3; TRBD2 aligns across 7 bases. The CDR3 is 14 amino acids. Germline lookup yields CDR1 LNHDA and CDR2 SQIVND (reference sequence). Trimming took 5 bases from V and 0 from J; bases not matched to a gene: 2. The chain's CDR3 is CASSLRESTDTQYF. The CDR3 DNA is TGTGCCAGTAGTTTGCGGGAGAGCACAGATACGCAGTATTTT.

The genes are TRBV5-1 and TRBJ1-4, with a tentative D call TRBD1 (6 bases). Germline values: CDR1 SGHRS, CDR2 YFSETQ. The CDR3 is 15 amino acids. V shed 3 bases and J shed 3 bases, with 12 bases lying between them. Here the CDR3 DNA reads TGCGCCAGCAGCTCGGACAGTGCGGCTAATGAAAAACTGTTTTTT. Its translation: CASSSDSAANEKLFF.

This clonotype was counted at least ten times. The chain combines TRBV4-3 with TRBJ2-7, with 9 bases matching TRBD1. The CDR3 is 15 residues long. Per germline, CDR1 LGHNA and CDR2 YSLEER. The ends lost 4 bases at V and 6 bases at J; junction bases unmatched: 10. The DNA of the CDR3 is TGCGCCAGCAGCCCGACGGGGACAGGGCTCTCCGAGCAGTACTTC. Protein: CASSPTGTGLSEQYF.

In regard to this clonotype: Since a much larger clone is just one base distant, this may be a read error. The gene calls are TRBV19 and TRBJ1-1; D ambiguous. CDR1 is LNHDA, CDR2 SQIVND, per germline (reference sequence). Trimming took off 8 bases at V and 1 base at J, with 11 bases between the two ends. The CDR3 extends over 13 amino acids. The CDR3 nucleotides are TGTGCCAGTGGTCTACGATCGAACACTGAAGCTTTCTTT. Translated: CASGLRSNTEAFF.

This clonotype was detected many times. The chain joins TRBV2 to TRBJ1-2; no clear D. The V gene lost 1 base and the J gene lost 4 bases, with 13 bases spanning the gap. This CDR3 is built from 15 residues. CDR1 and CDR2 (germline): SNHLY, FYNNEI. CDR3 in amino acids: CASSEDISRLYGYTF. The CDR3 coding sequence is TGTGCCAGCAGTGAAGACATTTCCCGCCTCTATGGCTACACCTTC.

CDR3: CASRTGSGSPLHF. CDR3 coding DNA: TGTGCCAGCAGGACAGGGTCGGGTTCACCCCTCCACTTT. The chain employs TRBV12-3 or TRBV12-4 and TRBJ1-6; 7 positions match TRBD1. The CDR3 length is 13 residues. V was pared by 6 bases and J by 9 bases, with 5 bases of the junction left unmatched.

This clonotype was seen at least ten times. The rearrangement uses TRBV9 and TRBJ1-1; D remains ambiguous. CDR3 length: 14 residues. Trimming removed 0 bases at V and 6 bases at J, with 12 bases between. The germline gives CDR1 SGDLS, CDR2 YYNGEE. CDR3 sequence reads: CASSVELGVSEAFF. DNA for the CDR3: TGTGCCAGCAGCGTAGAGCTTGGGGTTTCTGAAGCTTTCTTT.